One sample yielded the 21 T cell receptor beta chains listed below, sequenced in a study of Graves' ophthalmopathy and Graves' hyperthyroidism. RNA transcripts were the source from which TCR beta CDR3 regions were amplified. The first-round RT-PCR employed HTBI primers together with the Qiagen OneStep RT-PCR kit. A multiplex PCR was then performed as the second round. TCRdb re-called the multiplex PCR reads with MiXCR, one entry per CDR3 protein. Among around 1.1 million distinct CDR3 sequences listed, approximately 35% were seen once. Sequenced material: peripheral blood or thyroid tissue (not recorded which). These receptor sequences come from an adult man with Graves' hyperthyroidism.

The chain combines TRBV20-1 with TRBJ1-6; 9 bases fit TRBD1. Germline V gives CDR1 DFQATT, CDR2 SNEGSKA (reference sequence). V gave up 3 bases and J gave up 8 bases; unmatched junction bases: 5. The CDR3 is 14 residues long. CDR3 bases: TGCAGTGCTAGGGGGAGGACAGGGGATTCACCCCTCCACTTT. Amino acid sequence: CSARGRTGDSPLHF.

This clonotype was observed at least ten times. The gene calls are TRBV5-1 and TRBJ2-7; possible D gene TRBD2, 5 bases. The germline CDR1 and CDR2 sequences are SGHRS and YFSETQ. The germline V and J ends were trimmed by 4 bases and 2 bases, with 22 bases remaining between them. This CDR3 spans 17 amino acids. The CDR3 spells CASSRGGSPSITYEQYF. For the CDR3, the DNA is TGCGCCAGCAGCCGCGGCGGGTCGCCTAGCATCACCTACGAGCAGTACTTC.

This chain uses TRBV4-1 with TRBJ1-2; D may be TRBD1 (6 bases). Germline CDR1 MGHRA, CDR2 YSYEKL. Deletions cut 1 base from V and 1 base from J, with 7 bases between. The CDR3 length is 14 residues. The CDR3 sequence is CASSQAGVNYGYTF. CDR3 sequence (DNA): TGCGCCAGCAGCCAAGCAGGGGTTAACTATGGCTACACCTTC.

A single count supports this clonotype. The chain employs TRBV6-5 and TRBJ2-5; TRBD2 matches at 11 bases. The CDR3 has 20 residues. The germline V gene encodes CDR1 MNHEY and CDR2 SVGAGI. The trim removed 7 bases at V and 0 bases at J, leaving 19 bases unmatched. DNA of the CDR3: TGTGCCAGCACTAAAACAAATAAAGGGACTAGCGGAGAAGACCAAGAGACCCAGTACTTC. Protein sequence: CASTKTNKGTSGEDQETQYF.

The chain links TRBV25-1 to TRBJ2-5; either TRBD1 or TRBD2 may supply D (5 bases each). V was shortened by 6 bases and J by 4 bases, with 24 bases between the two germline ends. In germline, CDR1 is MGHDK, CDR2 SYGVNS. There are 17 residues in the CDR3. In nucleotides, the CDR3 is TGTGCCAGCAGCTTGGGGGTTCCGGGCCGGCGCGTAGAGACCCAGTACTTC. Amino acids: CASSLGVPGRRVETQYF.

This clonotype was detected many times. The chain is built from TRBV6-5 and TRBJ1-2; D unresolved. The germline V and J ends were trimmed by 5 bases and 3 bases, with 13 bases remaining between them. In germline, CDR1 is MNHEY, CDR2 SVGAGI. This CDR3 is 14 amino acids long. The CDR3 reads CASSGRAGYYGYTF. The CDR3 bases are TGTGCCAGCAGTGGGCGGGCGGGGTACTATGGCTACACCTTC.

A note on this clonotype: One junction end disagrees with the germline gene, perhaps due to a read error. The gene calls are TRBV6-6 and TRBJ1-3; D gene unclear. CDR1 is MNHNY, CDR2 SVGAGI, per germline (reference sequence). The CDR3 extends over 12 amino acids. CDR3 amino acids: CAISDAGNTIYF. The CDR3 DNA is TGTGCCATCAGTGATGCAGGAAACACCATATATTTT.

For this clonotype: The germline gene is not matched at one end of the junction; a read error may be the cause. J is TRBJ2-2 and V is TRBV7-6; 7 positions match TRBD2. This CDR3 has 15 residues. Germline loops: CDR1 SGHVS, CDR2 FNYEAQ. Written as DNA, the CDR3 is TGCGCCAGCAGCCAAGTGGGCGGGAGATCCGGGAAGCTGTTTTTT. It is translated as CASSQVGGRSGKLFF. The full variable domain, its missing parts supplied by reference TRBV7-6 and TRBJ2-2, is GAGVSQSPRYKVTKRGQDVALRCDPISGHVSLYWYRQALGQGPEFLTYFNYEAQQDKSGLPNDRFSAERPEGSISTLTIQRTEQRDSAMYRCASSQVGGRSGKLFFGEGSRLTVL.

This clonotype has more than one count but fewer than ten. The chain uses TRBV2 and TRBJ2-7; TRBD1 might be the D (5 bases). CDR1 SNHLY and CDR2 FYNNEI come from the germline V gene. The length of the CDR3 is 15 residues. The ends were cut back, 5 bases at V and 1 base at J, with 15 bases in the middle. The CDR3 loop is CASSYGARSSYEQYF. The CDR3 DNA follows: TGTGCCAGCAGTTATGGGGCTAGATCGTCCTACGAGCAGTACTTC.

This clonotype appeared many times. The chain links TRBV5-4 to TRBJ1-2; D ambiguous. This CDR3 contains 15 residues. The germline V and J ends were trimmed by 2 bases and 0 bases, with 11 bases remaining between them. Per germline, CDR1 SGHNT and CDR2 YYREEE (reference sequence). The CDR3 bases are TGTGCCAGCAGCTTAGGAGGGCCTACTAACTATGGCTACACCTTC. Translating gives CASSLGGPTNYGYTF.

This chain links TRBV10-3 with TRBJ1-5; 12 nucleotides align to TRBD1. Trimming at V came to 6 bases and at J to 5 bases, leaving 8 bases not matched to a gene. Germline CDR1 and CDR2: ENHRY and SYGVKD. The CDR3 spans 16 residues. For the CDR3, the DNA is TGTGCCATCAGACAGAACGGGACAGGGGGCCATCAGCCCCAGCATTTT. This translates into CAIRQNGTGGHQPQHF.

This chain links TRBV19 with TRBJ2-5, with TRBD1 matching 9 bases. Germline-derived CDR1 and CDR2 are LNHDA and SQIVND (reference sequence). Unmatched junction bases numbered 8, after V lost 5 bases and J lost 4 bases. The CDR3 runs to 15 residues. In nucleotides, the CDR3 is TGTGCCAGTAGTTGGTCGCCGGGACAGGGAGAGACCCAGTACTTC. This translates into CASSWSPGQGETQYF.

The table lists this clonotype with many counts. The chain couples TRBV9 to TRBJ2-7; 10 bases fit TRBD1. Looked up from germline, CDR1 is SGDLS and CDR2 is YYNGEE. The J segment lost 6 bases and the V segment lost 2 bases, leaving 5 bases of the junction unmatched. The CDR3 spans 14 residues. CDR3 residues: CASSVGTGVSEQYF. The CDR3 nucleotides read TGTGCCAGCAGCGTCGGGACAGGGGTGAGCGAGCAGTACTTC.

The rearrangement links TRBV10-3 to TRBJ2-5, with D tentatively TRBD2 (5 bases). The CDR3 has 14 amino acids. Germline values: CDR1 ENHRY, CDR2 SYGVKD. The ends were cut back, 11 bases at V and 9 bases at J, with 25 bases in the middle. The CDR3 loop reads CAADEGSLNQPQYF. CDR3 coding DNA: TGTGCCGCAGATGAAGGGAGCCTCAATCAGCCCCAGTACTTC.

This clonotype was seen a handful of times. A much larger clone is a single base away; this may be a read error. The CDR3 DNA reads TGTGCCAGCAGGCGACAGGGAATCTCCTGCGAGCAGTACTTC. Residues: CASRRQGISCEQYF. This chain uses TRBV2 with TRBJ2-7; the match to TRBD1 covers 7 bases. Germline lookup yields CDR1 SNHLY and CDR2 FYNNEI. The CDR3 is made up of 14 amino acids.

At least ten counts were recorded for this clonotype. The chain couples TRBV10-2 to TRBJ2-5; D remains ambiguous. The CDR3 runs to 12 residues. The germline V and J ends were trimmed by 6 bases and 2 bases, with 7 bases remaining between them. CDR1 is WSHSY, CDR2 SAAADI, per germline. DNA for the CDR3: TGCGCCAGCAGACAAGGGCAAGAGACCCAGTACTTC. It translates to CASRQGQETQYF.

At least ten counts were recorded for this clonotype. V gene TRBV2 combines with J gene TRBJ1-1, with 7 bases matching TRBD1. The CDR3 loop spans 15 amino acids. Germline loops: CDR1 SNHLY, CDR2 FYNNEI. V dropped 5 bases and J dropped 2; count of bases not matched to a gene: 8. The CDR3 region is CASSRHRGRNTEAFF. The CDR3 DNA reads TGTGCCAGCAGTCGACACAGGGGCCGAAACACTGAAGCTTTCTTT. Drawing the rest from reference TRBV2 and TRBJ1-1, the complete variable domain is EPEVTQTPSHQVTQMGQEVILRCVPISNHLYFYWYRQILGQKVEFLVSFYNNEISEKSEIFDDQFSVERPDGSNFTLKIRSTKLEDSAMYFCASSRHRGRNTEAFFGQGTRLTVV.

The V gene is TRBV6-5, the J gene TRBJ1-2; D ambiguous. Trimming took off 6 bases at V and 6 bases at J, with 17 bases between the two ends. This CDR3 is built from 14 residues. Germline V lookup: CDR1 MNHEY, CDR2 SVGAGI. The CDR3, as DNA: TGTGCCAGCAGGCCTCTTGCGGGAGAACATGGCTACACCTTC. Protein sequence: CASRPLAGEHGYTF.

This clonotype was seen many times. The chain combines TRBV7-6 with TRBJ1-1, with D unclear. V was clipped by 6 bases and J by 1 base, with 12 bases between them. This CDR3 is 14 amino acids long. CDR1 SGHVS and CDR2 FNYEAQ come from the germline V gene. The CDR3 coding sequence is TGTGCCAGCAGTCTCTGGACGGCGAACACTGAAGCTTTCTTT. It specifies CASSLWTANTEAFF.

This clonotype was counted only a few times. The CDR3 is CSVRQGDGYTF. CDR3 nucleotide sequence: TGCAGCGTGCGACAGGGGGATGGCTACACCTTC. V and J are TRBV29-1 and TRBJ1-2, with 9 bases lining up with TRBD1. This CDR3 spans 11 amino acids. Unmatched junction bases numbered 2, after V lost 6 bases and J lost 6 bases. CDR1 and CDR2 from the germline V gene are SQVTM and ANQGSEA. The full variable domain, its missing parts supplied by reference TRBV29-1 and TRBJ1-2, is SAVISQKPSRDICQRGTSLTIQCQVDSQVTMMFWYRQQPGQSLTLIATANQGSEATYESGFVIDKFPISRPNLTFSTLTVSNMSPEDSSIYLCSVRQGDGYTFGSGTRLTVV.

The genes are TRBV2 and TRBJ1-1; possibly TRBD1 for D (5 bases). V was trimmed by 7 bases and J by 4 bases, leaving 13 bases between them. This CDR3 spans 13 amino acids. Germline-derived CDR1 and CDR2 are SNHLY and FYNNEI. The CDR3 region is CASTTEGITEAFF. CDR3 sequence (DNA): TGTGCCAGCACCACGGAGGGGATCACTGAAGCTTTCTTT.